Below are 25 T cell receptor beta chains sequenced from a single sample in a study of early T cells in non-severe SARS-CoV-2 infection. TCRdb recomputed calls from the 5' RACE reads with MiXCR, one row per CDR3 protein. This table holds some 67,000 distinct CDR3 sequences, approximately 11% found once. The sequencing here drew on whole blood, taken at baseline. These receptors were taken from an adult who was a healthcare worker with PCR-confirmed SARS-CoV-2 infection or an uninfected control (not recorded which).

The chain couples TRBV7-9 to TRBJ2-7; D ambiguous. CDR1 is SEHNR and CDR2 is FQNEAQ in the germline V gene (reference sequence). Deletions cut 6 bases from V and 3 bases from J, with 6 bases between. The CDR3 is 11 residues long. This CDR3 is CASSPIYEQYF. The CDR3 DNA reads as TGTGCCAGCAGTCCCATCTACGAGCAGTACTTC. Filled out from reference TRBV7-9 and TRBJ2-7, the complete variable domain reads DTGVSQNPRHKITKRGQNVTFRCDPISEHNRLYWYRQTLGQGPEFLTYFQNEAQLEKSRLLSDRFSAERPKGSFSTLEIQRTEQGDSAMYLCASSPIYEQYFGPGTRLTVT.

This clonotype has only a few counts. This chain connects TRBV18 to TRBJ2-7, with 7 bases identical to TRBD1. Germline lookup yields CDR1 KGHSH and CDR2 LQKENI. J was trimmed by 4 bases and V by 3 bases; bases with no gene match: 6. The CDR3 has 14 amino acids. The CDR3 sequence: CASSPPGQPYEQYF. CDR3 DNA sequence: TGTGCCAGCTCACCCCCGGGACAGCCGTACGAGCAGTACTTC.

This sequence joins TRBV11-1 and TRBJ2-7, with D uncertain. V lost 3 bases and J lost 2, with 14 bases in between. CDR1 SGHAT and CDR2 FQDESV come from the germline V gene (reference sequence). The CDR3 runs to 15 residues. CDR3 sequence: CASSFQSGQPYEQYF. CDR3 coding DNA: TGTGCCAGCAGCTTTCAATCCGGGCAGCCCTACGAGCAGTACTTC.

This chain connects TRBV27 to TRBJ1-5; D remains unclear. From germline, CDR1 is MNHEY and CDR2 SMNVEV (reference sequence). There are 15 residues in the CDR3. V dropped 5 bases and J dropped 0 bases, with 11 bases sitting between them. In DNA form, the CDR3 reads TGTGCCAGCAGTCCCACACGATATAGCAATCAGCCCCAGCATTTT. Its protein product is CASSPTRYSNQPQHF.

The chain links TRBV5-6 to TRBJ1-4, with D perhaps TRBD1 (5 bases). The V gene lost 1 base and the J gene lost 4 bases, with 11 bases spanning the gap. Germline V gives CDR1 SGHDT, CDR2 YYEEEE. This CDR3 has 15 residues. As DNA, the CDR3 is TGTGCCAGCAGCTTGTCGGGGCCGTTTAATGAAAAACTGTTTTTT. Amino acids: CASSLSGPFNEKLFF.

This clonotype appeared once. The chain uses TRBV29-1 and TRBJ1-2; D is possibly TRBD1 (5 bases). Per the germline V gene, CDR1 is SQVTM and CDR2 is ANQGSEA. CDR3 length equals 14 residues. V gave up 3 bases and J gave up 1 base, with 12 bases separating them. The CDR3 nucleotides are TGCAGCGTTGATGCAGGGACCCTTAACTATGGCTACACCTTC. It is translated as CSVDAGTLNYGYTF.

There are many counts of this clonotype. The chain's CDR3 is CASSRPAAEQYF. CDR3 sequence (DNA): TGTGCCAGCTCCAGGCCAGCAGCCGAGCAGTACTTC. The V gene is TRBV27, the J gene TRBJ2-7; D not certain. Germline V gene data show CDR1 as MNHEY and CDR2 as SMNVEV (reference sequence). V was cut by 8 bases and J by 6 bases, with 14 bases left in between. The CDR3 contains 12 residues.

The chain is built from TRBV28 and TRBJ1-2; 8 nucleotides match TRBD1. After removal of 1 base from V and 5 bases from J, the junction contained 6 bases not matched to a gene. CDR1 and CDR2 (germline): MDHEN, SYDVKM. The CDR3 runs to 15 residues. The CDR3 sequence: CASSLFGQGGYGYTF. The CDR3 coding sequence is TGTGCCAGCAGTTTATTCGGACAGGGAGGATATGGCTACACCTTC.

This clonotype was counted at least ten times. This chain joins TRBV3-1 and TRBJ2-5, with a tentative D call TRBD2 (5 bases). Germline loops: CDR1 LGHDT, CDR2 YNNKEL (reference sequence). Trimming took 1 base from V and 3 from J, leaving 9 bases between them. This CDR3 contains 14 residues. CDR3 residues: CASSQGYGEETQYF. DNA of the CDR3: TGTGCCAGCAGCCAAGGGTACGGGGAAGAGACCCAGTACTTC.

This clonotype was seen repeatedly, ten times or more. As DNA, the CDR3 is TGTGCCAGCACCCTAGCCCCCGGCCTTTACGAGCAGTACTTC. Translated: CASTLAPGLYEQYF. This chain joins TRBV28 and TRBJ2-7; maybe TRBD2 (5 bases). This CDR3 contains 14 residues. Trimming shortened V by 7 bases and J by 4 bases, and 17 bases separated the two germline ends. Germline lookup yields CDR1 MDHEN and CDR2 SYDVKM.

Ten or more counts support this clonotype. The genes are TRBV6-2 or TRBV6-3 and TRBJ2-7; no clear D. Per germline, CDR1 MNHEY and CDR2 SVGEGT. CDR3 length equals 11 residues. The ends were cut back, 8 bases at V and 4 bases at J, with 9 bases in the middle. CDR3 coding DNA: TGTGCCAGCCTAGGAACATACGAGCAGTACTTC. This codes for CASLGTYEQYF.

This clonotype was counted ten times or more. The chain couples TRBV20-1 to TRBJ2-5; 15 bases agree with TRBD2. This CDR3 spans 16 amino acids. Germline lookup yields CDR1 DFQATT and CDR2 SNEGSKA (reference sequence). J was trimmed by 3 bases and V by 5 bases; bases with no gene match: 7. The CDR3 loop reads CSAWTSGRALEETQYF. The CDR3 DNA is TGCAGTGCTTGGACTAGCGGGAGGGCCCTGGAAGAGACCCAGTACTTC.

There are a few counts of this clonotype. The chain combines TRBV28 with TRBJ2-7; TRBD1 is a possible D gene (6 bases). The CDR3 covers 13 residues. CDR1 and CDR2 (germline): MDHEN, SYDVKM. V dropped 5 bases and J dropped 5 bases, with 13 bases sitting between them. CDR3 nucleotides: TGTGCCAGCAGTGTTCACCGACAGGACGAGCAGTACTTC. This sequence encodes CASSVHRQDEQYF.

Comments on this clonotype: A read error is possible here, since a much larger clone lies one base away. The CDR3 region is CSARDDGSTHTQYF. The CDR3 bases are TGCAGTGCTAGAGATGACGGGAGCACACATACGCAGTATTTT. The chain joins TRBV20-1 to TRBJ2-3, with D possibly TRBD2 on 6 matching bases. There are 14 residues in the CDR3. The germline V gene has CDR1 DFQATT and CDR2 SNEGSKA (reference sequence).

The CDR3 DNA reads as TGTGCCAGCAGCGCGACACTTAACACCGGGGAGCTGTTTTTT. This encodes CASSATLNTGELFF. V gene TRBV9 combines with J gene TRBJ2-2, with D uncertain. The CDR3 loop spans 14 amino acids. Germline CDR1 and CDR2: SGDLS and YYNGEE. The V end lost 3 bases, the J end lost 2 bases, and 8 bases lay between the germline ends.

This clonotype turned up a few times. The V gene is TRBV6-6, the J gene TRBJ2-1, with TRBD2 matching over 15 bases. V shed 5 bases, J shed 0 bases, and the junction held 2 bases outside the gene matches. Germline V CDR1 and CDR2: MNHNY, SVGAGI (reference sequence). CDR3 size: 17 residues. The CDR3 region is CASSGTSGRISYNEQFF. CDR3 sequence (DNA): TGTGCCAGCAGTGGGACTAGCGGGAGGATCTCCTACAATGAGCAGTTCTTC.

The rearrangement joins TRBV4-2 to TRBJ1-2; 7 nucleotides match TRBD1. CDR3 length: 16 amino acids. CDR1 LGHNA and CDR2 YNFKEQ come from the germline V gene. V was clipped by 3 bases and J by 4 bases; unmatched bases: 11. The CDR3 coding sequence is TGTGCCAGCAGCCAGATCGGAAGGGGGCCGCTCTATGGCTACACCTTC. This sequence encodes CASSQIGRGPLYGYTF.

This rearrangement joins TRBV7-9 to TRBJ1-1; TRBD1 agrees at 8 bases. Germline V gene lookup returns CDR1 SEHNR and CDR2 FQNEAQ (reference sequence). Losses at the gene ends were 3 bases for V and 8 bases for J; bases not matched to a gene: 8. CDR3 size: 14 residues. CDR3 in amino acids: CASSLDGTGGEAFF. CDR3 DNA sequence: TGTGCCAGCAGCTTGGATGGAACAGGGGGAGAAGCTTTCTTT.

This clonotype was recorded at least ten times. The chain couples TRBV7-8 to TRBJ1-5; 11 bases map to TRBD1. The trim removed 5 bases at V and 0 bases at J, leaving 6 bases unmatched. The germline CDR1 and CDR2 sequences are SGHVS and FQNEAQ. The CDR3 extends over 17 amino acids. CDR3 region: CASSRRDRGYSNQPQHF. In nucleotides, the CDR3 is TGTGCCAGCAGCCGAAGGGACAGGGGGTATAGCAATCAGCCCCAGCATTTT.

V usage is TRBV2 and J usage is TRBJ2-4, with TRBD2 as a possible D gene (6 bases). Trimming cost V 4 bases and J 9 bases, with 13 bases left between them. Germline assignment: CDR1 SNHLY and CDR2 FYNNEI. The CDR3 totals 13 residues. CDR3 sequence: CASSVEGGSIQYF. In DNA, the CDR3 is TGTGCCAGCAGTGTTGAGGGAGGCAGCATTCAGTACTTC.

This clonotype was found many times. The J gene is TRBJ2-7, the V gene TRBV20-1; D perhaps matches TRBD2 (5 bases). Germline CDR1 DFQATT, CDR2 SNEGSKA (reference sequence). The CDR3 has 14 amino acids. V lost 2 bases and J lost 0, with 11 bases in between. CDR3 loop: CSARYPGSSYEQYF. DNA of the CDR3: TGCAGTGCTAGATATCCGGGAAGCTCCTACGAGCAGTACTTC.

The rearrangement links TRBV7-2 to TRBJ2-5; possibly TRBD1 for D (5 bases). Trimming shortened V by 5 bases and J by 4 bases, and 14 bases separated the two germline ends. Germline loops: CDR1 SGHTA, CDR2 FQGNSA. The CDR3 sequence is 14 residues long. The CDR3 nucleotides are TGTGCCAGCAGCGGGGCGGTCTTTGCAGAGACCCAGTACTTC. It translates to CASSGAVFAETQYF.

This clonotype was observed at least ten times. The rearrangement uses TRBV28 and TRBJ2-4; the D gene is possibly TRBD1 (6 bases). This CDR3 has 12 amino acids. Germline values: CDR1 MDHEN, CDR2 SYDVKM. V was pared by 6 bases and J by 6 bases, with 9 bases between. The CDR3 here is CASRQGGNIQYF. CDR3 nucleotide sequence: TGTGCCAGCAGACAAGGGGGAAACATTCAGTACTTC.

This clonotype was seen repeatedly, ten times or more. One end of the junction is discordant with germline, which a read error may explain. V gene TRBV12-3 or TRBV12-4 combines with J gene TRBJ2-1; D uncertain. There are 11 residues in the CDR3. The CDR3 reads CASSLVNEQFF. In nucleotides, the CDR3 is TGTGCCAGCAGCTTAGTCAATGAGCAGTTCTTC.

This chain links TRBV6-6 with TRBJ1-1; maybe TRBD1 (6 bases). CDR3 length equals 13 residues. V was cut by 5 bases and J by 1 base, with 8 bases left in between. CDR1 is MNHNY and CDR2 is SVGAGI in the germline V gene (reference sequence). This CDR3 is CASSRTANTEAFF. The CDR3 nucleotides are TGTGCCAGCAGTCGGACAGCGAACACTGAAGCTTTCTTT.